The clone carrying this T cell receptor beta chain has a handful of counts. Trimming took off 5 bases at V and 0 bases at J, with 12 bases between the two ends. Germline CDR1 is SGHRS and CDR2 is YFSETQ. This CDR3 is 16 amino acids long. RNA transcripts served as the template for amplifying TCR beta CDR3 regions. TCR CDR3 underwent first-round RT-PCR with the HTBI primer set. Via MiXCR, TCRdb re-called the multiplex PCR reads, giving one row per CDR3 protein. The sample shows around 700,000 distinct CDR3 sequences, approximately 36% of them seen only once. The data stem from a study of T cells in Graves' hyperthyroidism and ophthalmopathy. Study summary: Peripheral blood sampling occurred at initial diagnosis, before any treatment.

Hyperthyroidism of Graves' type that showed no ophthalmopathy progression within 18 months was stable. This chain uses TRBV5-1 with TRBJ1-6, with D possibly TRBD1 on 5 matching bases. Material: blood. The sequence was collected from a woman aged 40-49 years with Graves' hyperthyroidism. CDR3 nucleotides: TGCGCCAGCAGAGAGACAGCAAGCTCCTATAATTCACCCCTCCACTTT. This codes for CASRETASSYNSPLHF.